The subject of this entry is one TCR beta chain. This clonotype was counted at least ten times. There is no known antigen for this receptor. Per-base qualities were not stored, and no clone one base away is much larger. Between the V and J ends, shortened by 6 bases and 0 bases respectively, the junction contains 8 bases. The cysteine opens and the phenylalanine closes a CDR3 of 14 amino acids. Just the 42-base CDR3 DNA is kept, in frame starting at base 1. The germline V gene supplies CDR1 MNHEY and CDR2 SVGAGI. Receptor libraries were prepared by PCR. Data came from a HiSeq X Ten. High-throughput sequencing was used to characterize TCR repertoires. The public reads were quality trimmed at Q25 with fastp and then assembled into clones with MiXCR by TCRdb, keeping productive beta chains. Every distinct CDR3 protein forms one entry, paired with its most common genes and DNA. This sample is represented by approximately 10,000 distinct CDR3 sequences; over 40% of them were singletons. Jointly, the top ten make up around 14% of the sample.

The data derive from a study of esophageal squamous cell carcinoma under preoperative chemotherapy (dated by TCRdb to the late 2010s). Background on the whole study: In the study, TCR repertoires were profiled in both peripheral blood T cells and tumor-infiltrating lymphocytes. In patients with esophageal squamous cell carcinoma, the study looked at what paclitaxel-nedaplatin chemotherapy did to T-cell receptor repertoires. About 5 patients with primary esophageal squamous cell carcinoma made up the cohort. Repertoires were compared between samples taken before and after paclitaxel-nedaplatin therapy. The paper as a whole reports these results and caveats: After chemotherapy, TCR diversity rose significantly in peripheral T cells, but this increase was not seen in tumor-infiltrating lymphocytes. Only five patients with esophageal squamous cell carcinoma were analyzed, making for a small cohort. Rather than arising solely from local clonal changes, post-treatment tumor-infiltrating lymphocytes appeared to come partly from peripheral T cells that migrated into the tumor. Clonotype frequencies shifted immediately and substantially under paclitaxel-nedaplatin therapy, and abundant clones were more likely to contract than to amplify.

This sample's time point label indicates: after preoperative PTX-NDP chemotherapy. Patients received paclitaxel-nedaplatin as preoperative chemotherapy before surgery. The rearranged segments are TRBV6-5 and TRBJ2-2, with the D gene too uncertain to name. This sample was obtained from a patient given preoperative chemotherapy. The clonotype was recovered from a human donor with esophageal squamous cell carcinoma. The donor label of this sample is uncertain. The CDR3 has the sequence CASRSPTNTGELFF. The base sequence is TGTGCCAGCAGGAGCCCAACGAACACCGGGGAGCTGTTTTTT.